This T cell receptor beta chain was identified during a study of blood T cell repertoires in COVID-19. The V end was cut by 4 bases, the J end by 5 bases, with 4 bases between. CDR3 size: 11 residues. Looked up from germline, CDR1 is MNHEY and CDR2 is SVGEGT. Data came from immunoSEQ multiplex PCR; TCRdb stores just in-frame clones and leaves some out. The sample comprises tens of thousands of clones, around 90% of which are singletons, and under 55% rests with the top ten. The chain carries TRBV6-2 or TRBV6-3 and TRBJ2-3; D is uncertain. Sequencing input: peripheral blood. The TCR was taken from a human donor in a cohort sampled during active COVID-19. The CDR3 loop reads CASSFRDTQYF. The CDR3 DNA follows: TGTGCCAGCAGTTTTCGAGATACGCAGTATTTT.